This record looks at one T cell receptor (beta chain) sequence and its context. This entry belongs to a study of blood T cell repertoires in COVID-19. Looking at the study overall: Researchers got acute and convalescent COVID-19 samples from the United States, Italy and Spain. PBMCs, B-cell-depleted T cells, or T cells were the source of the cDNA or gDNA that made up the material.

In the study's own analysis: Reference gene primer amplification gave nucleated cell count estimates. Assay used: immunoSEQ multiplex PCR; TCRdb lists only in-frame clones, some missing. The DNA gave D and trimming, while V, J and clone size come from that table. The sample consists of about 87,000 clones, 80% to 90% of them appearing once. The CDR3 extends over 14 amino acids. In germline, CDR1 is SGHTS, CDR2 YDEGEE. Trimming took 4 bases from V and 9 from J; bases not matched to a gene: 3. This clonotype was sampled from a man of 80 years or more with acute or convalescent COVID-19. The sample consisted of peripheral blood. The J gene is TRBJ2-1, the V gene TRBV5-8; TRBD2 agrees at 14 bases. For the CDR3, the DNA is TGTGCCAGCAGCCTGGGACTAGCGGGAGTTGAGCAGTTCTTC. Protein sequence: CASSLGLAGVEQFF.